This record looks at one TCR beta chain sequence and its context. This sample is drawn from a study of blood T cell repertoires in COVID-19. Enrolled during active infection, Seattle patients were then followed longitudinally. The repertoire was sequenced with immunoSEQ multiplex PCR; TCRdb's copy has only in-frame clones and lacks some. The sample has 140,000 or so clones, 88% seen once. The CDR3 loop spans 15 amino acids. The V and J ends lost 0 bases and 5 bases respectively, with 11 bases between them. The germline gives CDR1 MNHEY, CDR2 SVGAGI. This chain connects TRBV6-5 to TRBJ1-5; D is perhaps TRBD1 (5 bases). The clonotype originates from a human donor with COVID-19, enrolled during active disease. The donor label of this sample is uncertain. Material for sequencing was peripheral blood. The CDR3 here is CASSYSRQSDQPQHF. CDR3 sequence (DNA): TGTGCCAGCAGTTACTCCAGACAGTCAGATCAGCCCCAGCATTTT.